This T cell receptor (beta chain) was profiled in a study of cytomegalovirus exposure and HLA in healthy donors. In the PCR, 60 Vbeta and 13 Jbeta primers were used. Repertoires were generated with immunoSEQ multiplex PCR, while TCRdb's copy carries only in-frame clones and drops some. The sample lists about 230,000 clones; approximately 84% were seen once. V lost 3 bases, J lost 5 bases, and 11 bases stayed unmatched. CDR3 length equals 16 residues. Germline-derived CDR1 and CDR2 are SGHRS and YFSETQ. The study, taken as a whole, reports: Reportedly, HLA-A and HLA-B alleles of most subjects were accurately predicted from TCR beta. Analyzed later, association rates of TCRs varied across HLA loci, with DRB1 most and HLA-C fewest. In a later analysis, an Asian-associated ancestry cluster reportedly showed fewer N-insertions than the approximately 610-donor mean.

In the case of this clone: The antigen remains unidentified.

At sampling all donors were nominally healthy, likely with unrecorded immune exposures. J is TRBJ2-1 and V is TRBV5-1; 7 nucleotides line up with TRBD1. The receptor was isolated from a girl aged 2-15 years in good health and CMV-seronegative. What was sequenced was PBMCs. The CDR3 is CASSSSPGQTNNEQFF. The CDR3 bases are TGCGCCAGCAGCTCGTCGCCGGGACAGACTAACAATGAGCAGTTCTTC.